This T cell receptor (beta chain) was retrieved from a study of OX40 agonist ivuxolimab in advanced cancers. Study information: A history of anti-PD-1, anti-PD-L1 or anti-CTLA-4 therapy was acceptable, and 40% had some. Of the patients, three showed partial responses, one with hepatocellular carcinoma and two with cutaneous melanoma.

The V and J ends lost 4 bases and 4 bases respectively, with 7 bases between them. The V gene's germline CDR1 is SGHAT and CDR2 FQNNGV. This CDR3 is built from 12 residues. Method: immunoSEQ multiplex PCR; TCRdb's copy keeps in-frame clones and lacks some. This sample has nearly 60,000 clones, with 70% to 90% found just once. This sequence joins TRBV11-2 and TRBJ2-5; D unclear. The sample in question was CD4+ or CD8+ T cells sorted from blood, obtained in a trial of the OX40 agonist ivuxolimab. This TCR was sampled from an adult with an advanced solid tumor such as melanoma, head and neck, liver or kidney cancer. CDR3 bases: TGTGCCAGCAGCTCCCAAAGAGAGACCCAGTACTTC. Translation gives CASSSQRETQYF.